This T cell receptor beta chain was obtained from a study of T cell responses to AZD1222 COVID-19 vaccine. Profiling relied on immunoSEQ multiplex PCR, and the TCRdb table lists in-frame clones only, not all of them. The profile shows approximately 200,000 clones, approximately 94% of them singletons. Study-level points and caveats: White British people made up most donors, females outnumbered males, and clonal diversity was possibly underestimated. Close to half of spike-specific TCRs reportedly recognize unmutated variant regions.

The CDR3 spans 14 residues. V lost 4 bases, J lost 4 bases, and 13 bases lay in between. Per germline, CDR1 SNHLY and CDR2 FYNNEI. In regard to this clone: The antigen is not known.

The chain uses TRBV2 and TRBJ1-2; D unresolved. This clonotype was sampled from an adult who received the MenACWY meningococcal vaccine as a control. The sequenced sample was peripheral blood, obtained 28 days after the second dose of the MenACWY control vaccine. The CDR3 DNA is TGTGCCAGCAGTGCCGTCATAGCCACCTATGGCTACACCTTC. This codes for CASSAVIATYGYTF.